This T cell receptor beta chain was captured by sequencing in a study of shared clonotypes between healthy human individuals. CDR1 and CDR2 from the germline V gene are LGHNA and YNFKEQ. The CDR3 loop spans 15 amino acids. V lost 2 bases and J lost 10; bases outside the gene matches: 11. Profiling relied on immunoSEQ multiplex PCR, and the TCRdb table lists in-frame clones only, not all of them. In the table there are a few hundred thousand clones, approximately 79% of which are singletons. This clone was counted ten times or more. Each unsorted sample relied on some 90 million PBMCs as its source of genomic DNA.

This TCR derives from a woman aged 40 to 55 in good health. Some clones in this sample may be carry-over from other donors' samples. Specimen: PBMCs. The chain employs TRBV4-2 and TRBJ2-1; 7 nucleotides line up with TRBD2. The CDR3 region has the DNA TGTGCCAGCAGCCAATTACTGGGGGAGGGCAGGGAGCAGTTCTTC. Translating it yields CASSQLLGEGREQFF.